This record concerns one TCR beta chain sequence. This sample is part of a study of blood T cell repertoires in COVID-19. For the study at large: The samples span acute and convalescent COVID-19 from the United States, Italy and Spain. The analysed material was cDNA or gDNA that came from T cells, B-cell-depleted T cells, or PBMCs.

Seattle enrolled patients during active infection and tracked them longitudinally. Source study methods: From reference gene primer amplification, estimates of nucleated cell counts were derived. Produced via immunoSEQ multiplex PCR; TCRdb's table is partial and in-frame only. V and J calls and clone size are as listed in that table; D and trimming were resolved from the DNA. The sample contains roughly 290,000 clones, more than 65% of which appear only once. The CDR3 sequence is 13 residues long. Trimming shortened V by 3 bases and J by 1 base, and 9 bases separated the two germline ends. Germline loops: CDR1 SQVTM, CDR2 ANQGSEA.

The chain employs TRBV29-1 and TRBJ1-1; the D gene is possibly TRBD1 (5 bases). The receptor comes from a person aged 70 to 79 with COVID-19, enrolled during active disease. The sequencing sample was made of peripheral blood. Here the CDR3 reads CSVEGLTNTEAFF. The CDR3 DNA reads TGCAGCGTTGAGGGACTGACGAACACTGAAGCTTTCTTT.